Below are 32 T cell receptor beta chains sequenced from a single sample in a study of Graves' ophthalmopathy and Graves' hyperthyroidism. Amplifying from RNA transcripts, the study obtained TCR beta CDR3 regions. HTBI primers served in a first-round RT-PCR, which a second-round multiplex PCR followed. TCRdb fed the multiplex PCR reads into MiXCR, producing one record per CDR3 protein. Of roughly 500,000 distinct CDR3 sequences in the sample, 13% to 15% were seen once. Sequencing used blood. The origin of the receptors is a woman aged 30 to 39 with Graves' ophthalmopathy.

At least ten counts were recorded for this clonotype. The genes are TRBV27 and TRBJ2-7, with 9 bases aligning to TRBD1. CDR3 length: 13 amino acids. CDR1 is MNHEY, CDR2 SMNVEV, per germline (reference sequence). J gave up 5 bases and V 3 bases, and 2 bases lay outside the gene matches. The CDR3 reads CASSFDRGNEQYF. In DNA, the CDR3 is TGTGCCAGCAGTTTCGACAGGGGGAACGAGCAGTACTTC.

Ten or more counts support this clonotype. J is TRBJ1-1 and V is TRBV6-1; D remains ambiguous. V gave up 0 bases and J gave up 6 bases, with 11 bases separating them. The germline V gene has CDR1 MNHNS and CDR2 SASEGT. The CDR3 covers 14 residues. The CDR3 coding sequence is TGTGCCAGCAGTGAAGCCCTCGGACCTCCTGAAGCTTTCTTT. This translates into CASSEALGPPEAFF.

This clonotype was seen many times. The chain has TRBV6-4 and TRBJ1-6, with a possible D match to TRBD1 (5 bases). Between the trimmed V and J ends, which lost 5 bases and 9 bases, there was a span of 29 bases. CDR1 is MRHNA, CDR2 SNTAGT, per germline. This CDR3 spans 19 amino acids. CDR3 region: CASSIPLMMGGAISSPLHF. The DNA for the CDR3 is TGTGCCAGCAGTATCCCCCTCATGATGGGGGGAGCGATAAGTTCACCCCTCCACTTT.

This clonotype appeared many times. The chain employs TRBV20-1 and TRBJ2-7, with unresolved D. Germline CDR1 and CDR2: DFQATT and SNEGSKA (reference sequence). V was clipped by 0 bases and J by 0 bases, with 9 bases between them. The CDR3 contains 14 residues. For the CDR3, the DNA is TGCAGTGCTAGAGATTCCCCCTTCTCCTACGAGCAGTACTTC. Protein: CSARDSPFSYEQYF.

This clonotype appeared a few times. No conserved phenylalanine or tryptophan is present at the end of the CDR3, so a read error is the likely explanation. This rearrangement joins TRBV10-3 to TRBJ1-3, with D unclear. CDR3 length: 16 residues. The germline V gene encodes CDR1 ENHRY and CDR2 SYGVKD. V lost 2 bases and J lost 9, with 20 bases in between. This chain's CDR3 is CAISEGGPASGGTIYS. Here the CDR3 DNA reads TGTGCCATCAGTGAGGGAGGACCTGCTTCAGGAGGCACCATATATTCT.

This clonotype was observed a few times. The V and J genes are TRBV2 and TRBJ1-1, with D possibly matching TRBD1 (6 bases). The CDR3 runs to 18 residues. CDR1 is SNHLY and CDR2 is FYNNEI in the germline V gene. V lost 5 bases to trimming and J lost 0 bases, with 22 bases between them. The CDR3 bases are TGTGCCAGCAGTCCCGGGACACCCGGGGGGGTTATGAACACTGAAGCTTTCTTT. This encodes CASSPGTPGGVMNTEAFF.

The genes are TRBV4-1 and TRBJ1-1, with D tentatively TRBD1 (6 bases). The CDR3 covers 14 residues. From germline, CDR1 is MGHRA and CDR2 YSYEKL. V was shortened by 1 base and J by 5 bases, with 11 bases between the two germline ends. The CDR3 reads CASSQGRGGTEAFF. CDR3 in DNA: TGCGCCAGCAGCCAAGGCAGGGGTGGGACTGAAGCTTTCTTT.

Many counts were recorded for this clonotype. The V call is TRBV20-1, the J call TRBJ1-2; D uncertain. This CDR3 region has 10 residues. Germline CDR1 reads DFQATT; CDR2 reads SNEGSKA (reference sequence). Trimming stripped 4 bases from V and 7 bases from J, with 7 bases between. CDR3 in DNA: TGCAGTGCTACCCCGGGTGGCTACACCTTC. The encoded protein is CSATPGGYTF.

The chain employs TRBV20-1 and TRBJ2-5; 12 bases map to TRBD2. V was pared by 0 bases and J by 5 bases, with 4 bases of the junction left unmatched. Germline CDR1 and CDR2: DFQATT and SNEGSKA (reference sequence). This CDR3 has 15 amino acids. This CDR3 reads CSARDASGGVETQYF. CDR3 nucleotides: TGCAGTGCTAGAGACGCTAGCGGGGGGGTGGAGACCCAGTACTTC.

This clonotype was seen many times. The rearrangement uses TRBV24-1 and TRBJ2-5, with TRBD1 as a possible D gene (6 bases). The CDR3 loop spans 17 amino acids. Germline CDR1 is KGHDR and CDR2 is SFDVKD. Trimming took 0 bases from V and 0 from J, leaving 13 bases between them. DNA of the CDR3: TGTGCCACCAGTGATTTGCCAGGGGAGAAGGACCAAGAGACCCAGTACTTC. Its translation is CATSDLPGEKDQETQYF.

The chain combines TRBV12-3 or TRBV12-4 with TRBJ2-7; D might be TRBD2 (5 bases). The CDR3 runs to 12 residues. Trimming removed 1 base from V and 6 bases from J, with 7 bases in between. The CDR3 here is CASSLERAEQYF. CDR3 nucleotides: TGTGCCAGCAGTTTAGAGAGGGCCGAGCAGTACTTC.

This clonotype was observed a few times. The CDR3 region has the DNA TGTGCCAGCAGGGGAAAAGGGGCAGGGGAAGAGACCCAGTACTTC. Translating gives CASRGKGAGEETQYF. The chain uses TRBV7-9 and TRBJ2-5; D possibly corresponds to TRBD1 (6 bases). The CDR3 sequence is 15 residues long. Trimming left V 6 bases short and J 3 bases short, with 17 bases between. The V gene's germline CDR1 is SEHNR and CDR2 FQNEAQ (reference sequence).

This clonotype appeared many times. This chain links TRBV20-1 with TRBJ2-7; either TRBD1 or TRBD2 may supply D (6 bases each). This CDR3 has 14 amino acids. The germline V gene has CDR1 DFQATT and CDR2 SNEGSKA (reference sequence). V lost 6 bases and J lost 0, with 15 bases in between. The DNA for the CDR3 is TGCAGTGCCAAGGGGGAGGTACACTCCTACGAGCAGTACTTC. Translating gives CSAKGEVHSYEQYF.

This clonotype has at least ten counts. This chain links TRBV5-1 with TRBJ2-7; D unresolved. This CDR3 comprises 13 residues. The germline V gene encodes CDR1 SGHRS and CDR2 YFSETQ. Trimming cost V 4 bases and J 5 bases, with 13 bases left between them. For the CDR3, the DNA is TGCGCCAGCAGCGCGGCAGGTGAACACGAGCAGTACTTC. Its protein is CASSAAGEHEQYF.

The chain uses TRBV5-5 and TRBJ1-1; D is ambiguous. The V gene's germline CDR1 is SGHKS and CDR2 YYEKEE (reference sequence). Deletions cut 0 bases from V and 1 base from J, with 22 bases between. The CDR3 is made up of 19 amino acids. In DNA form, the CDR3 reads TGTGCCAGCAGCTTGGTTTCGCGGCGTTGGGCAACAGAGAACACTGAAGCTTTCTTT. Translation gives CASSLVSRRWATENTEAFF.

Ten or more counts support this clonotype. V and J are TRBV19 and TRBJ1-2, with TRBD1 as a possible D gene (5 bases). The CDR3 extends over 13 amino acids. From germline, CDR1 is LNHDA and CDR2 SQIVND (reference sequence). V was pared by 10 bases and J by 1 base, with 13 bases between. The CDR3 protein is CATGTHLNYGYTF. The DNA of the CDR3 is TGTGCCACCGGGACCCATCTTAACTATGGCTACACCTTC.

This clonotype has a count of ten or more. The V and J genes are TRBV9 and TRBJ1-5; D ambiguous. V gave up 3 bases and J gave up 5 bases, with 12 bases separating them. The CDR3 has 14 residues. Germline V gene sequence: CDR1 SGDLS, CDR2 YYNGEE. This CDR3 reads CASSAGEAYQPQHF. For the CDR3, the DNA is TGTGCCAGCAGCGCAGGTGAGGCCTATCAGCCCCAGCATTTT.

This clonotype was found many times. The chain combines TRBV5-1 with TRBJ1-1, with D possibly matching TRBD1 (5 bases). The CDR3 runs to 16 residues. Germline V CDR1 and CDR2: SGHRS, YFSETQ. V lost 0 bases and J 5 bases, leaving 17 bases between the germline ends. The CDR3 DNA reads TGCGCCAGCAGCTTGGCCTCGACAGCCCCGGGGACTGAAGCTTTCTTT. This encodes CASSLASTAPGTEAFF.

The table lists this clonotype with many counts. The rearrangement links TRBV6-5 to TRBJ2-5, with TRBD2 matching 7 bases. From germline, CDR1 is MNHEY and CDR2 SVGAGI. This CDR3 is 14 amino acids long. V was pared by 4 bases and J by 4 bases, with 6 bases of the junction left unmatched. The CDR3 sequence: CASSLNPGGETQYF. CDR3 nucleotides: TGTGCCAGCAGTTTAAACCCGGGGGGAGAGACCCAGTACTTC.

This clonotype was counted many times. The chain couples TRBV12-3 or TRBV12-4 to TRBJ1-2; 7 bases map to TRBD1. This CDR3 comprises 14 residues. Germline trimming cut 4 bases from V and 2 bases from J; bases unmatched to any gene: 4. The DNA for the CDR3 is TGTGCCAGCAGTTACCGGACAGGAAACTATGGCTACACCTTC. This gives the protein CASSYRTGNYGYTF.

This clonotype was picked up many times. This sequence joins TRBV6-2 or TRBV6-3 and TRBJ2-4; unclear D gene. V shed 3 bases and J shed 2 bases, with 2 bases lying between them. Germline assignment: CDR1 MNHEY and CDR2 SVGEGT. This CDR3 comprises 12 residues. CDR3 nucleotide sequence: TGTGCCAGCAGTTATTCCAAAAACATTCAGTACTTC. Its protein is CASSYSKNIQYF.

The rearrangement links TRBV5-6 to TRBJ2-5; the match to TRBD1 covers 8 bases. The junction had 9 bases not matched to a gene; V was cut back by 3 bases and J by 2 bases. This CDR3 region has 16 residues. CDR1 SGHDT and CDR2 YYEEEE come from the germline V gene. The chain's CDR3 is CASSYLGQGFQETQYF. For the CDR3, the DNA is TGTGCCAGCAGCTATTTAGGACAGGGATTTCAAGAGACCCAGTACTTC.

This clonotype was observed many times. The gene calls are TRBV6-1 and TRBJ2-5; 8 bases are a match to TRBD2. The CDR3 contains 15 residues. In germline, CDR1 is MNHNS, CDR2 SASEGT. Trimming cost V 2 bases and J 5 bases; bases outside gene matches: 7. As DNA, the CDR3 is TGTGCCAGCAGTGAACAAGCGGGAGAGGCGGAGACCCAGTACTTC. Amino acids: CASSEQAGEAETQYF.

This clonotype was seen many times. The chain uses TRBV28 and TRBJ2-6, with a weak D call TRBD1 (5 bases). Germline CDR1 and CDR2: MDHEN and SYDVKM. The length of the CDR3 is 16 residues. V lost 5 bases and J 0 bases, leaving 11 bases between the germline ends. The CDR3 sequence: CASSPQGSSGANVLTF. CDR3 bases: TGTGCCAGCAGTCCCCAGGGAAGCTCTGGGGCCAACGTCCTGACTTTC.

This clonotype was seen a few times. This chain connects TRBV3-1 to TRBJ2-5, with TRBD1 identical over 10 bases. Germline V gene data show CDR1 as LGHDT and CDR2 as YNNKEL (reference sequence). The CDR3 spans 17 residues. Trimming took 0 bases from V and 5 from J; bases not matched to a gene: 9. The CDR3 DNA is TGTGCCAGCAGCCAAGAAGCAGGGACAGGGGTAGGCGAGACCCAGTACTTC. As protein: CASSQEAGTGVGETQYF.

This clonotype was detected ten times or more. The chain links TRBV12-3 or TRBV12-4 to TRBJ2-5; either TRBD1 or TRBD2 may fit D (5 bases each). Trimming took 4 bases from V and 4 from J, leaving 10 bases between them. The CDR3 is made up of 13 amino acids. CDR3: CASSSGRAETQYF. In DNA form, the CDR3 reads TGTGCCAGCAGTTCAGGGAGAGCAGAGACCCAGTACTTC.

This clonotype was picked up many times. The gene calls are TRBV3-1 and TRBJ2-7; D remains unclear. V was clipped by 0 bases and J by 0 bases, with 9 bases between them. CDR3 length equals 15 residues. Germline assignment: CDR1 LGHDT and CDR2 YNNKEL (reference sequence). CDR3 DNA: TGTGCCAGCAGCCAAGATCCCAGCGCCTCCTACGAGCAGTACTTC. It specifies CASSQDPSASYEQYF.

This clonotype was found many times. The chain has TRBV13 and TRBJ2-7; 7 positions match TRBD1. Germline V gene sequence: CDR1 PRHDT, CDR2 FYEKMQ (reference sequence). V was clipped by 2 bases and J by 2 bases; unmatched bases: 6. The CDR3 is made up of 15 amino acids. DNA for the CDR3: TGTGCCAGCAGCTTATGGGGACAGAACGCCTACGAGCAGTACTTC. This translates into CASSLWGQNAYEQYF.

This clonotype was counted many times. CDR3 sequence reads: CASSSHEGSGYTF. Here the CDR3 DNA reads TGTGCCAGCAGCTCCCATGAGGGGAGTGGCTACACCTTC. The chain links TRBV11-2 to TRBJ1-2, with a weak D call TRBD1 (5 bases). Germline V gives CDR1 SGHAT, CDR2 FQNNGV. This CDR3 has 13 residues. Trimming removed 4 bases at V and 7 bases at J, with 13 bases between.

The sample holds many counts of this clonotype. CDR3 sequence (DNA): TGTGCCACCAGTGATGCCGGACAGTACGGAGCTTTCTTT. The encoded protein is CATSDAGQYGAFF. The gene calls are TRBV24-1 and TRBJ1-1, with D perhaps matching TRBD1 (6 bases). V lost 3 bases and J lost 10, with 14 bases in between. Germline V lookup: CDR1 KGHDR, CDR2 SFDVKD. The CDR3 has 13 residues.

The V and J genes are TRBV6-5 and TRBJ2-7; no clear D gene. The V end was cut by 2 bases, the J end by 3 bases, with 8 bases between. Germline V gene sequence: CDR1 MNHEY, CDR2 SVGAGI. The CDR3 covers 13 residues. The chain's CDR3 is CASSYHLDYEQYF. Here the CDR3 DNA reads TGTGCCAGCAGTTACCACCTAGACTACGAGCAGTACTTC.

In this sample, this clonotype turned up many times. The V call is TRBV12-3 or TRBV12-4, the J call TRBJ1-1; no clear D. This CDR3 comprises 12 residues. V lost 3 bases to trimming and J lost 8 bases, with 10 bases between them. The CDR3 DNA reads TGTGCCAGCAGTTTGGAGAACGCAGAAGCTTTCTTT. Its translation is CASSLENAEAFF.